This is a list of T cell receptor beta chains from one sample in a study of blood T cell repertoires in COVID-19. Clones were sequenced by immunoSEQ multiplex PCR, and TCRdb holds only the in-frame ones, with some missing. The table has 140,000 to 150,000 clones, over 75% seen once; the top ten hold under 15%. Sequenced: peripheral blood. These receptors came from a man in his sixties with active or convalescent COVID-19. Each CDR3 is given with its conserved first and last residue. The order of the fields is CDR3 protein, CDR3 DNA, J gene, D gene, clone size, V gene. A D gene is named only where the DNA matches it firmly. Size values are once, few and many counts, or a class for expanded clones, and some rows have none.

CDR3aa: CASTVSPRAGEQYF
CDR3nt: TGTGCCAGTACTGTTAGTCCCCGGGCGGGGGAGCAGTACTTC
j_gene: TRBJ2-7
d_gene: .
abundance: few
v_gene: TRBV19

CDR3aa: CASSDRGGSGELFF
CDR3nt: TGTGCCAGTAGTGACAGGGGAGGCTCCGGGGAGCTGTTTTTT
j_gene: TRBJ2-2
d_gene: TRBD1
abundance: .
v_gene: TRBV19

CDR3aa: CAIRGDTQETQYF
CDR3nt: TGTGCCATCAGGGGAGACACTCAAGAGACCCAGTACTTC
j_gene: TRBJ2-5
d_gene: .
abundance: .
v_gene: TRBV10-3

CDR3aa: CASSINRAGNEQFF
CDR3nt: TGTGCCAGTAGTATCAACAGAGCGGGGAATGAGCAGTTCTTC
j_gene: TRBJ2-1
d_gene: TRBD2
abundance: .
v_gene: TRBV19

CDR3aa: CASSRDRIYSPLHF
CDR3nt: TGTGCCAGCAGCCGGGACAGAATATACTCACCCCTCCACTTT
j_gene: TRBJ1-6
d_gene: TRBD1
abundance: .
v_gene: TRBV5-4

CDR3aa: CASSFISLPTYEQYF
CDR3nt: TGTGCCAGCAGCTTTATTAGCCTCCCCACCTACGAGCAGTACTTC
j_gene: TRBJ2-7
d_gene: .
abundance: .
v_gene: TRBV7-2

CDR3aa: CATTLGGYEQYF
CDR3nt: TGTGCCACTACTCTAGGGGGTTACGAGCAGTACTTC
j_gene: TRBJ2-7
d_gene: .
abundance: .
v_gene: TRBV28

CDR3aa: CASSLDLLADLGDTQYF
CDR3nt: TGCGCCAGCAGCTTGGACCTACTAGCGGACCTGGGGGATACGCAGTATTTT
j_gene: TRBJ2-3
d_gene: TRBD2
abundance: .
v_gene: TRBV5-1

CDR3aa: CASSRGTSGVGEQFF
CDR3nt: TGTGCCAGCTCACGCGGGACTAGCGGGGTTGGTGAGCAGTTCTTC
j_gene: TRBJ2-1
d_gene: TRBD2
abundance: once
v_gene: TRBV18

CDR3aa: CASNPGQGGGDGYTF
CDR3nt: TGTGCCAGCAATCCAGGTCAGGGGGGCGGGGATGGCTACACCTTC
j_gene: TRBJ1-2
d_gene: TRBD1
abundance: .
v_gene: TRBV6-5

CDR3aa: CASSQASDRDVGYTF
CDR3nt: TGTGCCAGCAGCCAAGCCTCGGACAGGGACGTTGGCTACACCTTC
j_gene: TRBJ1-2
d_gene: TRBD1
abundance: .
v_gene: TRBV4-2

CDR3aa: CASSHLGASGNTGELFF
CDR3nt: TGTGCCAGCAGCCACCTTGGGGCTAGCGGGAACACCGGGGAGCTGTTTTTT
j_gene: TRBJ2-2
d_gene: TRBD2
abundance: .
v_gene: TRBV4-2

CDR3aa: CASSSLAGGGGNEQFF
CDR3nt: TGTGCCAGCAGCTCGTTAGCGGGAGGTGGAGGCAATGAGCAGTTCTTC
j_gene: TRBJ2-1
d_gene: TRBD2
abundance: .
v_gene: TRBV4-2

CDR3aa: CASSLLTQPRQPQHF
CDR3nt: TGCGCCAGCAGCCTTCTTACCCAACCGCGTCAGCCCCAGCATTTT
j_gene: TRBJ1-5
d_gene: .
abundance: .
v_gene: TRBV4-1

CDR3aa: CASSIRSEQFF
CDR3nt: TGTGCCAGCTCGATAAGGAGTGAGCAGTTCTTC
j_gene: TRBJ2-1
d_gene: .
abundance: .
v_gene: TRBV18

CDR3aa: CASSWAGQGFLSGANVLTF
CDR3nt: TGTGCCAGCAGCTGGGCAGGACAGGGGTTTCTCTCTGGGGCCAACGTCCTGACTTTC
j_gene: TRBJ2-6
d_gene: TRBD1
abundance: .
v_gene: TRBV5-6

CDR3aa: CASSLEPSGLYNEQFF
CDR3nt: TGTGCCAGCAGCTTAGAACCTAGCGGGCTTTACAATGAGCAGTTCTTC
j_gene: TRBJ2-1
d_gene: TRBD2
abundance: .
v_gene: TRBV11-3

CDR3aa: CASRKVGTIGDTQYF
CDR3nt: TGTGCCAGCAGAAAAGTCGGGACTATCGGCGATACGCAGTATTTT
j_gene: TRBJ2-3
d_gene: TRBD2
abundance: .
v_gene: TRBV6-5

CDR3aa: CASSPLWGVSSPLHF
CDR3nt: TGTGCCAGCTCACCACTGTGGGGGGTCTCATCACCCCTCCACTTT
j_gene: TRBJ1-6
d_gene: .
abundance: .
v_gene: TRBV18

CDR3aa: CASSASGAYEQYF
CDR3nt: TGTGCCAGCAGCGCCTCAGGGGCCTACGAGCAGTACTTC
j_gene: TRBJ2-7
d_gene: .
abundance: .
v_gene: TRBV2

CDR3aa: CASSIGRRAEAFF
CDR3nt: TGTGCCAGTAGTATAGGCCGACGGGCTGAAGCTTTCTTT
j_gene: TRBJ1-1
d_gene: .
abundance: few
v_gene: TRBV19

CDR3aa: CASSFEGLAGEVDTQYF
CDR3nt: TGTGCCAGCAGCTTTGAGGGACTAGCGGGAGAGGTTGATACGCAGTATTTT
j_gene: TRBJ2-3
d_gene: .
abundance: few
v_gene: TRBV12-1

CDR3aa: CASSPRQPTSPLHF
CDR3nt: TGTGCCAGTAGTCCCCGACAGCCCACTTCACCCCTCCACTTT
j_gene: TRBJ1-6
d_gene: .
abundance: .
v_gene: TRBV19